Presented here are 9 T cell receptor beta chains from one specimen sequenced in a study of cytomegalovirus exposure and HLA in healthy donors. PCR primers comprised 60 Vbeta and 13 Jbeta primers. Sequencing used immunoSEQ multiplex PCR; TCRdb keeps in-frame clones, though not all of them. This sample's clone table lists 45,000 to 60,000 clones. The source material was PBMCs. The receptors here all came from a woman between 40 and 55 years old in good health and CMV-seronegative.

J is TRBJ2-2 and V is TRBV28, with D possibly being TRBD1 (6 bases). V lost 6 bases and J 4 bases, leaving 12 bases between the germline ends. The CDR3 spans 14 residues. The germline V gene encodes CDR1 MDHEN and CDR2 SYDVKM. For the CDR3, the DNA is TGTGCCAGCAGGCCCTTGGACAGCACCGGGGAGCTGTTTTTT. Protein: CASRPLDSTGELFF. Full variable domain (remainder filled in from reference TRBV28 and TRBJ2-2): DVKVTQSSRYLVKRTGEKVFLECVQDMDHENMFWYRQDPGLGLRLIYFSYDVKMKEKGDIPEGYSVSREKKERFSLILESASTNQTSMYLCASRPLDSTGELFFGEGSRLTVL.

DNA for the CDR3: TGTGCCAGCAGCTTACTTTCCGAGAACGAGCAGTACTTC. Its protein product is CASSLLSENEQYF. This chain links TRBV6-5 with TRBJ2-7; D gene ambiguous. The CDR3 contains 13 residues. The germline V gene encodes CDR1 MNHEY and CDR2 SVGAGI. V shed 6 bases and J shed 5 bases, with 14 bases lying between them.

This sequence joins TRBV5-6 and TRBJ2-7; 10 nucleotides agree with TRBD1. The CDR3 has 17 residues. With V trimmed by 0 bases and J by 0 bases, 6 bases remained unmatched. Germline V gene sequence: CDR1 SGHDT, CDR2 YYEEEE. The CDR3 here is CASSLAGTGVPSYEQYF. The CDR3 nucleotides are TGTGCCAGCAGCTTGGCAGGGACAGGGGTCCCCTCCTACGAGCAGTACTTC.

This chain connects TRBV30 to TRBJ1-5; D is ambiguous. The germline V and J ends were trimmed by 0 bases and 3 bases, with 12 bases remaining between them. The germline CDR1 and CDR2 sequences are GTSNPN and SVGIG (reference sequence). The CDR3 has 15 amino acids. The CDR3: CAWSVAGGFNQPQHF. In DNA form, the CDR3 reads TGTGCCTGGAGTGTCGCGGGAGGATTCAATCAGCCCCAGCATTTT.

The V and J genes are TRBV5-1 and TRBJ2-5; TRBD1 aligns across 9 bases. From germline, CDR1 is SGHRS and CDR2 YFSETQ. With 0 bases clipped from V and 2 bases from J, the junction kept 2 bases outside the gene matches. The CDR3 is 15 residues long. Here the CDR3 reads CASSLGQGDQETQYF. For the CDR3, the DNA is TGCGCCAGCAGCTTGGGACAGGGGGATCAAGAGACCCAGTACTTC.

The rearrangement joins TRBV15 to TRBJ2-7, with TRBD1 matching 7 bases. Germline CDR1 and CDR2: LNHNV and YYDKDF (reference sequence). Trimming cost V 3 bases and J 4 bases; bases outside gene matches: 6. CDR3 size: 14 residues. The CDR3 loop is CATSRPGTEYEQYF. CDR3 nucleotide sequence: TGTGCCACCAGCAGGCCGGGGACAGAATACGAGCAGTACTTC. Based on the CDR3 plus reference TRBV15 and TRBJ2-7, the full variable domain is DAMVIQNPRYQVTQFGKPVTLSCSQTLNHNVMYWYQQKSSQAPKLLFHYYDKDFNNEADTPDNFQSRRPNTSFCFLDIRSPGLGDTAMYLCATSRPGTEYEQYFGPGTRLTVT.

The chain joins TRBV7-9 to TRBJ2-7; 7 nucleotides match TRBD1. The CDR3 has 15 amino acids. V was clipped by 5 bases and J by 2 bases; unmatched bases: 9. Germline lookup yields CDR1 SEHNR and CDR2 FQNEAQ (reference sequence). The CDR3 DNA reads as TGTGCCAGCAGCCGTACCGGGACAGCCGCCTACGAGCAGTACTTC. Its translation is CASSRTGTAAYEQYF.

The CDR3 region is CASSYSISRDTQYF. The CDR3 DNA reads TGTGCCAGCAGTTACTCGATTAGTCGGGATACGCAGTATTTT. The chain carries TRBV6-5 and TRBJ2-3; no clear D gene. CDR1 MNHEY and CDR2 SVGAGI come from the germline V gene. This CDR3 comprises 14 residues. With 0 bases removed from V and 6 bases from J, the gap between germline ends came to 10 bases.

The chain recombines TRBV30 with TRBJ2-2; TRBD2 might be the D (6 bases). This CDR3 has 13 amino acids. V was shortened by 4 bases and J by 7 bases, with 13 bases between the two germline ends. Germline-derived CDR1 and CDR2 are GTSNPN and SVGIG (reference sequence). This CDR3 reads CAWTKVEGGELFF. The CDR3 DNA sequence: TGTGCCTGGACAAAAGTGGAGGGCGGGGAGCTGTTTTTT.